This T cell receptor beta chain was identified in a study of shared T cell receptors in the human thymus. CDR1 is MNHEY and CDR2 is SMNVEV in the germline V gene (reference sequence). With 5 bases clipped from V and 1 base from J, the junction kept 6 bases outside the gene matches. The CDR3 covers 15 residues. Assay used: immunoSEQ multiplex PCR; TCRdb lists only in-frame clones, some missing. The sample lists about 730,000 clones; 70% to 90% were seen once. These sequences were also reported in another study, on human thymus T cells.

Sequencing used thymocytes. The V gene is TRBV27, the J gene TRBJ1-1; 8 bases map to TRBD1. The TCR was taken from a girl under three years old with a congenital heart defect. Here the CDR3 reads CASSTRDRPNTEAFF. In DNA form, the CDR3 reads TGTGCCAGCAGTACCCGGGACAGGCCGAACACTGAAGCTTTCTTT.